This TCR beta chain comes out of a study of glioma-infiltrating T cells. To note about this clonotype: Its antigen is not known. No DNA is shown, since the ends of the CDR3 on it are uncertain; the CDR3 is the one TCRdb lists.

Including both end residues, the CDR3 is 19 amino acids long. Per the germline V gene, CDR1 is MDHEN and CDR2 is SYDVKM. General study results and limits: Tissue-blood divergence was below expectation in non-neoplastic patients, above in gliomas. Very few CDR3 sequences were shared between tissue and blood.

The iRepertoire nested amplicon-rescue multiplex PCR amplified TCR alpha and beta CDR3s from RNA. Input was 100-400 ng of tissue mRNA or PBMC total RNA. TCRdb redid the calling of the multiplex PCR reads with MiXCR, one entry per CDR3 protein. The data show under 200,000 distinct CDR3 sequences, about 40% seen once. The sequenced sample consisted of glioma tissue, nonneoplastic brain tissue, or PBMCs (not recorded which). The genes are TRBV28 and TRBJ2-5; the table's D call, TRBD1, has no DNA check behind it. The clonotype was recovered from a human donor with low-grade glioma or glioblastoma, undergoing nonglioma brain surgery, or in good health (not recorded which). The CDR3 protein is CASSILATGFFPPQETQYF.